Sequencing of this T cell receptor beta chain was carried out in a study of blood T cell repertoires in COVID-19 (dated by TCRdb to the early 2020s). With regard to the full study: Samples covering the acute and convalescent phases of COVID-19 were provided by collaborators in the United States, Italy and Spain. Where available, HLA class I and class II types were taken from metadata supplied by the sample provider and were not determined by assay-based typing. A freely available public database, intended as a resource for researchers studying the immune response to SARS-CoV-2, is where the repertoires were released. The dataset comprised deeply sampled blood TCRbeta repertoires from subjects exposed to, actively infected with, or recovered from COVID-19. Samples were obtained from the ongoing ImmuneRACE study (first 160 participants) and from about 1,300 subjects provided by 6 global collaborators. Sample metadata almost always included a de-identified subject ID, COVID-19 status, age in years and sex. The material from the prospective study consisted of cDNA or gDNA derived from T cells, B-cell-depleted T cells, or PBMCs. Points the paper makes about the study in general: The quantity of clinical and demographic metadata differed by source and by participant and was supplied without curation.

Turning to this clone: Its target antigen remains unknown. Base-call qualities are not available, and no considerably larger clone is one nucleotide away.

Trimming at the junction amounts to 5 bases on V and 4 bases on J, and the germline ends lie 11 bases apart. Its CDR3 holds 13 amino acids, cysteine through phenylalanine. The entry retains the CDR3 DNA only, 39 bases that are in frame from base 1. Via the germline V gene (reference sequence), CDR1 is SEHNR and CDR2 FQNEAQ. Collaborating institutions collected whole blood in K2EDTA tubes following their own protocols. For TCRbeta analysis, collaborators shipped samples in one of three forms: frozen whole blood, isolated PBMCs, or DNA extracted from either of those sample types. The immunoSEQ Assay, a bias-controlled multiplex PCR, was used to amplify TCRbeta CDR3 regions from genomic DNA. Turning to the authors' computational methods: The number of nucleated cells in each sample was estimated from the amplification of reference gene primers within the assay. To quantify the absolute abundance of each unique TCRbeta CDR3 rearrangement, sequence reads were collapsed and filtered. Productive Simpson clonality was computed per sample as the square root of Simpson's diversity index over productive rearrangements. This immuneACCESS table, as held by TCRdb, lists in-frame sequences with V and J called but not all clones. Of the missing ones, under half trace to an unresolved V gene in checked studies; the others have no known cause. The D gene and trimming were derived from the DNA, and the V and J assignments and clone size from that table. The sample has around 170,000 clones on record, approximately 88% of them singletons. The top ten constitute 2.9% of the sample.

Sequenced sample: peripheral blood. Rearrangement joined TRBV7-9 to TRBJ1-2, with TRBD1 as a weak D call on 5 bases. The receptor's source is a woman aged 60-75 years with acute or convalescent COVID-19. The CDR3 amino acid sequence is: CASSPDQGYGYTF. The bases read TGTGCCAGCAGCCCGGACCAGGGCTATGGCTACACCTTC.